A single T cell receptor beta chain is shown here with its context. Its matching antigen is unknown. Looked up from germline, CDR1 is MDHEN and CDR2 is SYDVKM. The CDR3 is 13 residues long. V was trimmed by 3 bases and J by 4 bases, leaving 9 bases between them. Generated by immunoSEQ multiplex PCR, the TCRdb table keeps only in-frame clones and is missing some. The profile shows fewer than 1.6 million clones, approximately 98.5% of them singletons. These data belong to a study of shared clonotypes between healthy human individuals. Study results and limitations: It was the non-shared clonotypes that had lower generation probabilities than clonotypes shared by all four donors.

The sequencing sample was made of naive CD4+ T cells sorted from blood. Subset indicated: CD45RA+ positively selected. This sequence was found in a man aged 25 to 40 in good health. The V call is TRBV28, the J call TRBJ1-2, with D hard to call. The CDR3 sequence is CASSFSGIYGYTF. CDR3 bases: TGTGCCAGCAGTTTTAGCGGGATCTATGGCTACACCTTC.